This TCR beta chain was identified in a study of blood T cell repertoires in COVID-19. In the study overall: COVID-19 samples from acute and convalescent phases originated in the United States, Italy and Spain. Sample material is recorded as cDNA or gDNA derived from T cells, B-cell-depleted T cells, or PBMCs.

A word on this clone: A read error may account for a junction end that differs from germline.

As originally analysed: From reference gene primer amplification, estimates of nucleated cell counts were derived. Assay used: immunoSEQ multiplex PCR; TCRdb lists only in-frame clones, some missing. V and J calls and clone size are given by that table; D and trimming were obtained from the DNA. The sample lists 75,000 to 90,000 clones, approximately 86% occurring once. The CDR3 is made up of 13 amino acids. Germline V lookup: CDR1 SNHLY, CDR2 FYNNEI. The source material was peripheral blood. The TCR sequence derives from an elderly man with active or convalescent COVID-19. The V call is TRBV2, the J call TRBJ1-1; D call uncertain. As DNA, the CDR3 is TGTGCCAGCGGTGACCCTAAACTCACTGAAGCTTTCTTT. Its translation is CASGDPKLTEAFF.